What follows are 21 T cell receptor beta chains derived from one specimen sequenced in a study of T cell responses to AZD1222 COVID-19 vaccine. Measured with immunoSEQ multiplex PCR; TCRdb has only the in-frame clones, and not every one. This sample yields some 140,000 clones, of which roughly nine tenths are seen a single time; around a tenth belongs to the top ten. Specimen: peripheral blood, collected 28 days after the second AZD1222 dose. Receptors were obtained from an adult who received the AZD1222 COVID-19 vaccine.

The chain carries TRBV30 and TRBJ2-3, with D tentatively TRBD1 (5 bases). With 5 bases removed from V and 3 bases from J, the gap between germline ends came to 12 bases. The CDR3 has 13 residues. Germline CDR1 reads GTSNPN; CDR2 reads SVGIG (reference sequence). CDR3 loop: CAWDPKGTDTQYF. The CDR3 coding sequence is TGTGCCTGGGACCCGAAGGGGACAGATACGCAGTATTTT. Variable domain in full (rest from reference TRBV30 and TRBJ2-3): SQTIHQWPATLVQPVGSPLSLECTVEGTSNPNLYWYRQAAGRGLQLLFYSVGIGQISSEVPQNLSASRPQDRQFILSSKKLLLSDSGFYLCAWDPKGTDTQYFGPGTRLTVL.

The CDR3, as DNA: TGTGCCACAAAACAGGCAGGGGGAGTTAGCAATCAGCCCCAGCATTTT. Protein sequence: CATKQAGGVSNQPQHF. The V call is TRBV19, the J call TRBJ1-5; 7 nucleotides match TRBD1. V was clipped by 10 bases and J by 0 bases; unmatched bases: 12. The CDR3 runs 16 residues. Germline V lookup: CDR1 LNHDA, CDR2 SQIVND (reference sequence).

The chain carries TRBV10-3 and TRBJ1-5; 8 bases line up with TRBD1. V lost 5 bases and J lost 5; bases outside the gene matches: 8. Germline loops: CDR1 ENHRY, CDR2 SYGVKD. This CDR3 region has 15 residues. CDR3 sequence (DNA): TGTGCCATCAGTACCGGACAGGGTAAAGATCAGCCCCAGCATTTT. Translated, it gives CAISTGQGKDQPQHF.

This clone has more than one count but fewer than ten. The chain links TRBV11-1 to TRBJ1-2; 9 bases fit TRBD1. The CDR3 is 14 amino acids. V gave up 4 bases and J gave up 4 bases; unmatched junction bases: 4. Germline values: CDR1 SGHAT, CDR2 FQDESV (reference sequence). CDR3 sequence reads: CASSSRDRVYGYTF. CDR3 DNA: TGTGCCAGCAGCTCCCGGGACAGGGTCTATGGCTACACCTTC. Variable domain in full (rest from reference TRBV11-1 and TRBJ1-2): EAEVAQSPRYKITEKSQAVAFWCDPISGHATLYWYRQILGQGPELLVQFQDESVVDDSQLPKDRFSAERLKGVDSTLKIQPAELGDSAMYLCASSSRDRVYGYTFGSGTRLTVV.

The chain is built from TRBV5-1 and TRBJ1-6; D unresolved. Germline V gene lookup returns CDR1 SGHRS and CDR2 YFSETQ. Trimming took 4 bases from V and 9 from J, leaving 17 bases between them. The CDR3 length is 15 residues. CDR3 nucleotide sequence: TGCGCCAGCAGCCCAAGTTTCGGAGGAGCTTCACCCCTCCACTTT. Its translation is CASSPSFGGASPLHF.

In this sample, this clone turned up once. The chain couples TRBV27 to TRBJ2-5; 14 positions match TRBD2. This CDR3 is built from 16 residues. Losses at the gene ends were 3 bases for V and 2 bases for J; bases not matched to a gene: 2. Germline CDR1 reads MNHEY; CDR2 reads SMNVEV (reference sequence). For the CDR3, the DNA is TGTGCCAGCAGTTTTGGGACTAGCGGGAGACAAGAGACCCAGTACTTC. Residues: CASSFGTSGRQETQYF.

The rearrangement uses TRBV7-8 and TRBJ1-4; 7 nucleotides agree with TRBD1. The CDR3 spans 17 residues. After removal of 5 bases from V and 0 bases from J, the junction contained 9 bases not matched to a gene. Germline loops: CDR1 SGHVS, CDR2 FQNEAQ. As DNA, the CDR3 is TGTGCCAGCAGCCCCAGACAGGGACCTACAACTAATGAAAAACTGTTTTTT. Amino acids: CASSPRQGPTTNEKLFF.

In this sample, this clone turned up a few times. CDR3 in DNA: TGTGCCACCAGCAGAGGGGCTCAATACACTGAAGCTTTCTTT. It yields the protein CATSRGAQYTEAFF. The rearrangement links TRBV15 to TRBJ1-1; D unresolved. The CDR3 covers 14 residues. Germline CDR1 reads LNHNV; CDR2 reads YYDKDF (reference sequence). Trimming removed 1 base from V and 3 bases from J, with 9 bases in between.

The chain couples TRBV6-5 to TRBJ1-1; no reliable D call. The V gene's germline CDR1 is MNHEY and CDR2 SVGAGI. This CDR3 spans 13 amino acids. V shed 5 bases and J shed 4 bases, with 11 bases lying between them. CDR3 DNA: TGTGCCAGCAGTCGCTATGCCGGCACTGAAGCTTTCTTT. Its protein is CASSRYAGTEAFF.

V usage is TRBV9 and J usage is TRBJ2-1, with D possibly TRBD1 on 5 matching bases. Germline CDR1 is SGDLS and CDR2 is YYNGEE. CDR3 length: 11 residues. V was cut by 5 bases and J by 9 bases, with 9 bases left in between. CDR3 sequence: CASRADSEQFF. The CDR3 DNA follows: TGTGCCAGCAGGGCCGACAGTGAGCAGTTCTTC.

This clone was detected only once. The chain recombines TRBV11-1 with TRBJ2-5, with 10 bases lining up with TRBD1. The trim removed 0 bases at V and 4 bases at J, leaving 5 bases unmatched. Germline CDR1 and CDR2: SGHAT and FQDESV (reference sequence). This CDR3 region has 16 residues. The CDR3: CASSLAGTGEGETQYF. The CDR3 DNA reads as TGTGCCAGCAGCTTAGCTGGGACAGGGGAAGGAGAGACCCAGTACTTC.

The CDR3 is CASRVSGAGTDTQYF. In DNA form, the CDR3 reads TGTGCCAGCAGGGTGAGCGGGGCAGGCACAGATACGCAGTATTTT. The rearrangement joins TRBV7-2 to TRBJ2-3; TRBD2 matches at 7 bases. CDR1 is SGHTA, CDR2 FQGNSA, per germline. The CDR3 loop spans 15 amino acids. The V gene end was trimmed by 6 bases and the J gene end by 1 base; junction bases not matched to a gene: 7.

This rearrangement joins TRBV5-4 to TRBJ2-2; the match to TRBD2 covers 9 bases. Germline V gives CDR1 SGHNT, CDR2 YYREEE (reference sequence). The CDR3 runs to 17 residues. J lost 1 base, V lost 4 bases, and 8 bases had no gene match. The CDR3 region has the DNA TGTGCCAGCAGCCGACATAGCGGGAGTGTGAACACCGGGGAGCTGTTTTTT. This translates into CASSRHSGSVNTGELFF.

The V and J genes are TRBV13 and TRBJ2-1; 8 nucleotides match TRBD1. Looked up from germline, CDR1 is PRHDT and CDR2 is FYEKMQ (reference sequence). Trimming cost V 6 bases and J 10 bases; bases outside gene matches: 8. The CDR3 loop spans 13 amino acids. CDR3 protein: CASSFTGGGEQFF. As DNA, the CDR3 is TGTGCCAGCAGTTTCACAGGGGGTGGAGAGCAGTTCTTC.

This sequence joins TRBV5-4 and TRBJ1-3; D possibly corresponds to TRBD1 (5 bases). The CDR3 length is 14 residues. In germline, CDR1 is SGHNT, CDR2 YYREEE (reference sequence). The ends were cut back, 0 bases at V and 6 bases at J, with 10 bases in the middle. The CDR3 reads CASSLAGALNTIYF. In DNA form, the CDR3 reads TGTGCCAGCAGCTTGGCTGGGGCTCTAAACACCATATATTTT. The whole variable domain, remainder taken from reference TRBV5-4 and TRBJ1-3, is ETGVTQSPTHLIKTRGQQVTLRCSSQSGHNTVSWYQQALGQGPQFIFQYYREEENGRGNFPPRFSGLQFPNYSSELNVNALELDDSALYLCASSLAGALNTIYFGEGSWLTVV.

The rearrangement joins TRBV4-3 to TRBJ1-4; unclear D gene. The V gene's germline CDR1 is LGHNA and CDR2 YSLEER. Between the trimmed V and J ends, which lost 0 bases and 4 bases, there was a span of 12 bases. The length of the CDR3 is 16 residues. CDR3 nucleotide sequence: TGCGCCAGCAGCCAAGATCCGGGGTCCCTTAATGAAAAACTGTTTTTT. Amino acids: CASSQDPGSLNEKLFF.

On this clone itself: Other DNA sequences in this sample translate to the same CDR3. The chain is built from TRBV6-5 and TRBJ1-1; a possible D gene is TRBD1 (5 bases). CDR1 is MNHEY, CDR2 SVGAGI, per germline. V lost 5 bases and J lost 5, with 15 bases in between. The CDR3 is made up of 14 amino acids. The CDR3: CASSLLGGNTEAFF. The CDR3 region has the DNA TGTGCCAGCAGTCTGCTTGGGGGAAATACTGAAGCTTTCTTT.

The chain couples TRBV6-2 or TRBV6-3 to TRBJ2-5; D tentatively reads TRBD1 or TRBD2 (6 bases each). CDR3 size: 16 residues. The germline V and J ends were trimmed by 0 bases and 5 bases, with 16 bases remaining between them. Germline V CDR1 and CDR2: MNHEY, SVGEGT. CDR3 amino acids: CASSYSAGGGWETQYF. CDR3 DNA sequence: TGTGCCAGCAGTTACTCGGCCGGGGGCGGTTGGGAGACCCAGTACTTC.

The V gene is TRBV11-2, the J gene TRBJ2-1, with 10 bases identical to TRBD2. The CDR3 has 17 residues. V was pared by 2 bases and J by 4 bases, with 8 bases of the junction left unmatched. The V gene's germline CDR1 is SGHAT and CDR2 FQNNGV. This CDR3 reads CASSLNVETSGYNEQFF. The CDR3 nucleotides are TGTGCCAGCAGCTTAAATGTCGAGACTAGCGGGTACAATGAGCAGTTCTTC.

The chain joins TRBV7-8 to TRBJ1-1; D may be TRBD1 (5 bases). Between the trimmed V and J ends, which lost 7 bases and 0 bases, there was a span of 15 bases. This CDR3 is 15 amino acids long. Germline CDR1 and CDR2: SGHVS and FQNEAQ. The CDR3 nucleotides are TGTGCCAGCACCACGACGGGACGGCTGAACACTGAAGCTTTCTTT. Encoded protein: CASTTTGRLNTEAFF. The full variable domain, completed using reference TRBV7-8 and TRBJ1-1, is GAGVSQSPRYKVAKRGQDVALRCDPISGHVSLFWYQQALGQGPEFLTYFQNEAQLDKSGLPSDRFFAERPEGSVSTLKIQRTQQEDSAVYLCASTTTGRLNTEAFFGQGTRLTVV.

The chain joins TRBV6-1 to TRBJ2-2; 7 bases fit TRBD2. V dropped 4 bases and J dropped 0; count of bases not matched to a gene: 8. Germline CDR1 and CDR2: MNHNS and SASEGT. This CDR3 region has 17 residues. CDR3 DNA: TGTGCCAGCAGTGGACTAGCAGGTATCGCGAACACCGGGGAGCTGTTTTTT. Translation gives CASSGLAGIANTGELFF.